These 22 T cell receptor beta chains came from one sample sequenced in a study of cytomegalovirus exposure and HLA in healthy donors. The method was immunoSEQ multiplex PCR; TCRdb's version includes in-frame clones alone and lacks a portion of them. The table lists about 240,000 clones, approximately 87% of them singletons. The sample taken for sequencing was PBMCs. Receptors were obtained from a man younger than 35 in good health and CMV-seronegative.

CDR3 protein: CASSQGGTLLYNSPLHF. DNA of the CDR3: TGTGCCAGCAGCCAAGGTGGGACACTACTATATAATTCACCCCTCCACTTT. The chain couples TRBV14 to TRBJ1-6; TRBD1 might be the D (6 bases). This CDR3 region has 17 residues. Trimming removed 1 base at V and 4 bases at J, with 14 bases between. Germline CDR1 reads SGHDN; CDR2 reads FVKESK.

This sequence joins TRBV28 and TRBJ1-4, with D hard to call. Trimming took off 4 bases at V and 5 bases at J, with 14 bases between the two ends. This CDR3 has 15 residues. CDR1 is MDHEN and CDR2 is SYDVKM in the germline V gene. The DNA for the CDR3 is TGTGCCAGCAGTTCCGCCCCGGCGGTGAATGAAAAACTGTTTTTT. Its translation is CASSSAPAVNEKLFF.

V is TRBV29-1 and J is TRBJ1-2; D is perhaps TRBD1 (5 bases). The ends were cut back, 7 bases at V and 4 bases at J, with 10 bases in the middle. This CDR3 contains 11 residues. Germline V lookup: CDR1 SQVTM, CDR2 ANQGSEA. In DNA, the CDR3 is TGCAGCGCCACCCAGGGCTATGGCTACACCTTC. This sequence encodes CSATQGYGYTF.

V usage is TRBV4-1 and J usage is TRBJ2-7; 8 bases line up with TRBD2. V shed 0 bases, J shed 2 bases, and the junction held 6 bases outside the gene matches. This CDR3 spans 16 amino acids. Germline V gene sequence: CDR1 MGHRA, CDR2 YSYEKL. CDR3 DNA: TGCGCCAGCAGCCAAGATTCAGGACTAGCCACCTACGAGCAGTACTTC. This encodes CASSQDSGLATYEQYF.

The CDR3 region has the DNA TGTGCCAGTTCTACAGGGTTCACTGAAGCTTTCTTT. Amino acids: CASSTGFTEAFF. This chain uses TRBV19 with TRBJ1-1, with a tentative D call TRBD1 (6 bases). Germline CDR1 and CDR2: LNHDA and SQIVND (reference sequence). Trimming shortened V by 8 bases and J by 4 bases, and 11 bases separated the two germline ends. The CDR3 is 12 amino acids.

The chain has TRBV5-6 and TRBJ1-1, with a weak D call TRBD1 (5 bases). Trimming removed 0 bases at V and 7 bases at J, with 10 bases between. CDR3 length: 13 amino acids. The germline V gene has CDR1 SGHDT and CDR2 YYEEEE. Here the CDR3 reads CASSLVLGDEAFF. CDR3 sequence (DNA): TGTGCCAGCAGCTTGGTTTTAGGGGATGAAGCTTTCTTT.

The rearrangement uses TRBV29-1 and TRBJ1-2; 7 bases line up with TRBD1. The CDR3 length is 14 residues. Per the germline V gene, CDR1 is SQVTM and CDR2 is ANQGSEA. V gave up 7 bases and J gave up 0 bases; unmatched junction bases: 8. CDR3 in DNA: TGCAGCGCCTCCGACAGGGCTGCTAACTATGGCTACACCTTC. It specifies CSASDRAANYGYTF.

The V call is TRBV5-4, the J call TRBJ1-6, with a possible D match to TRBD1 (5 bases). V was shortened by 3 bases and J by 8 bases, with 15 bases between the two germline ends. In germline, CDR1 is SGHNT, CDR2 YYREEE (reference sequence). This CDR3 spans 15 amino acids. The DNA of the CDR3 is TGTGCCAGCAGCTGGGGGACCGGAGGGGATTCACCCCTCCACTTT. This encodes CASSWGTGGDSPLHF. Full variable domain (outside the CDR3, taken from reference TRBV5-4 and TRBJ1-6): ETGVTQSPTHLIKTRGQQVTLRCSSQSGHNTVSWYQQALGQGPQFIFQYYREEENGRGNFPPRFSGLQFPNYSSELNVNALELDDSALYLCASSWGTGGDSPLHFGNGTRLTVT.

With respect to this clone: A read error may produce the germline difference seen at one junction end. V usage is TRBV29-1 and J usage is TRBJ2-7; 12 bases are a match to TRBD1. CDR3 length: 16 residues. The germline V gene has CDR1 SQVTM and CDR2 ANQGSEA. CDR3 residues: CSVEGWGQGANYEQYF. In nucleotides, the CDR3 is TGCAGCGTCGAAGGATGGGGACAGGGGGCGAATTACGAGCAGTACTTC.

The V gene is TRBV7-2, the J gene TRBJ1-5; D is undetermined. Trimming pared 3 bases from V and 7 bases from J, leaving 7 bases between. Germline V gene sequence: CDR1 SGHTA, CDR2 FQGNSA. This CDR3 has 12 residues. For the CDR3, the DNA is TGTGCCAGCAGCTTCGGAGGACAGCCCCAGCATTTT. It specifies CASSFGGQPQHF.

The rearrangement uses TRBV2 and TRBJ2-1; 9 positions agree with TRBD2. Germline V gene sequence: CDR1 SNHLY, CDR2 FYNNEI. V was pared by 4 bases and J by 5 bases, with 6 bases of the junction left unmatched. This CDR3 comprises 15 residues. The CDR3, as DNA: TGTGCCAGCAGTGGGGGGCTAGCGGGAAACAATGAGCAGTTCTTC. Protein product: CASSGGLAGNNEQFF. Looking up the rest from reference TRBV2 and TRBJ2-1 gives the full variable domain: EPEVTQTPSHQVTQMGQEVILRCVPISNHLYFYWYRQILGQKVEFLVSFYNNEISEKSEIFDDQFSVERPDGSNFTLKIRSTKLEDSAMYFCASSGGLAGNNEQFFGPGTRLTVL.

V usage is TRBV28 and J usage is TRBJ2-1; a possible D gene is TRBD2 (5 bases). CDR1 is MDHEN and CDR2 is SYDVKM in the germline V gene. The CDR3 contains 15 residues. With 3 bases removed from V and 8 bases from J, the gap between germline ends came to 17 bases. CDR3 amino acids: CASSFVGSVGDEQFF. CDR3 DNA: TGTGCCAGCAGTTTTGTGGGTAGCGTCGGTGATGAGCAGTTCTTC.

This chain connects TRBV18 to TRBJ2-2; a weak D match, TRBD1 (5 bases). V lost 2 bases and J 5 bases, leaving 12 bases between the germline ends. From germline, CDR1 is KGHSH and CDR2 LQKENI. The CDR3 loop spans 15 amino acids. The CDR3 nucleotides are TGTGCCAGCTCACCAAGGGCAGGGCAAACCGGGGAGCTGTTTTTT. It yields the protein CASSPRAGQTGELFF.

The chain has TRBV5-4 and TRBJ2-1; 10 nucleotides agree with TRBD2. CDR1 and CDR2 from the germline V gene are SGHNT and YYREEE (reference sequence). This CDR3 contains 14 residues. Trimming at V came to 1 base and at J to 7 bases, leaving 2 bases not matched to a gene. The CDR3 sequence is CASSLTSGTNEQFF. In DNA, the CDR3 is TGTGCCAGCAGCTTGACTAGCGGGACGAATGAGCAGTTCTTC.

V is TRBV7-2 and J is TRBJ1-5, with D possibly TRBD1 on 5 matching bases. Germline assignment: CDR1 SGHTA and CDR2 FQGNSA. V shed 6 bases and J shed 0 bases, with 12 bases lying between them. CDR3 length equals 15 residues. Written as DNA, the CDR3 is TGTGCCAGCAGGGAAACAGGATTTAGCAATCAGCCCCAGCATTTT. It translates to CASRETGFSNQPQHF.

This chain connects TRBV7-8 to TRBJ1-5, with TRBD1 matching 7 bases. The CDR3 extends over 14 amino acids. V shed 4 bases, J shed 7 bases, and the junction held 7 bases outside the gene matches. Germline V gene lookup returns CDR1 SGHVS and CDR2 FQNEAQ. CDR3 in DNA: TGTGCCAGCAGCTCAAGTACAGGGGAGCAGCCCCAGCATTTT. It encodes CASSSSTGEQPQHF. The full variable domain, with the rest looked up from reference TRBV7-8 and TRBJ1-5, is GAGVSQSPRYKVAKRGQDVALRCDPISGHVSLFWYQQALGQGPEFLTYFQNEAQLDKSGLPSDRFFAERPEGSVSTLKIQRTQQEDSAVYLCASSSSTGEQPQHFGDGTRLSIL.

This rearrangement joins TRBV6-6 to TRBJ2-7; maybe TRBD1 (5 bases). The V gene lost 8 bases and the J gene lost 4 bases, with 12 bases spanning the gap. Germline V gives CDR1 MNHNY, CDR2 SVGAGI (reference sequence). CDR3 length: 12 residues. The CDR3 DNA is TGTGCCAGCGCGGACACCAATTACGAGCAGTACTTC. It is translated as CASADTNYEQYF.

Written as DNA, the CDR3 is TGTGCCTGGAGTAGGGGGACAGTTTTCTCCTATAATTCACCCCTCCACTTT. This codes for CAWSRGTVFSYNSPLHF. This chain uses TRBV30 with TRBJ1-6, with 7 nucleotides matching TRBD1. The germline CDR1 and CDR2 sequences are GTSNPN and SVGIG (reference sequence). Germline trimming cut 2 bases from V and 0 bases from J; bases unmatched to any gene: 7. This CDR3 spans 17 amino acids.

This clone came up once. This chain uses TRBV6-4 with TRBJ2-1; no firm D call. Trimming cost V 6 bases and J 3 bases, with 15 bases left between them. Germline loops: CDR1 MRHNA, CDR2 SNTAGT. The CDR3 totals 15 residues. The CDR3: CASSVYSGNYNEQFF. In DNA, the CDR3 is TGTGCCAGCAGCGTCTATTCGGGTAACTACAATGAGCAGTTCTTC.

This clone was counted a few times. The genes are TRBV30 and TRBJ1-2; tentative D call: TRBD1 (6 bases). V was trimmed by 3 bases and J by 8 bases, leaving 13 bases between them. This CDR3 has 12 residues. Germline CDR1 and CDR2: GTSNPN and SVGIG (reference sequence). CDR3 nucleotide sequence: TGTGCCTGGAGCCTGACAGGAGGCGGCTACACCTTC. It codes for CAWSLTGGGYTF.

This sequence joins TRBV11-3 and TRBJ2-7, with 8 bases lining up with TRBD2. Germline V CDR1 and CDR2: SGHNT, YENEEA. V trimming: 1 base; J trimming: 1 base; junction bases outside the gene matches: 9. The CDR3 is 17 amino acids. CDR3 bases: TGTGCCAGCAGCTTAGGACTAGCGCCGCCGAGATCCTACGAGCAGTACTTC. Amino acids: CASSLGLAPPRSYEQYF.

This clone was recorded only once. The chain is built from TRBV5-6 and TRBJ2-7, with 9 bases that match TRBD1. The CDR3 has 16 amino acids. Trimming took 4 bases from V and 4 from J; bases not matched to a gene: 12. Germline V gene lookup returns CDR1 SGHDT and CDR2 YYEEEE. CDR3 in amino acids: CASSQEPGQGMYEQYF. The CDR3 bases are TGTGCCAGCAGCCAAGAACCGGGACAGGGAATGTACGAGCAGTACTTC.